The 7 T cell receptor beta chains given below trace back to one sample, sequenced in a study of T cell repertoires in cytomegalovirus infection. TCRdb passed the reads through MiXCR, listing each CDR3 protein once. There are around 78,000 distinct CDR3 sequences in the sample; roughly a quarter occur only once, and roughly 50% lies in the top ten. These receptors are not linked to any known antigen. The input for sequencing was CD8+ T cells from cultured PBMCs, taken from culture after CMV antigen stimulation. Source of these receptors: a human donor in good health (CMV status not recorded). Some clones in this sample may be carry-over from other donors' samples.

This clonotype has only a few counts. CDR3 sequence reads: CASTSYPGTQYF. CDR3 DNA: TGTGCCAGCACCTCCTATCCGGGGACCCAGTACTTC. V and J are TRBV6-5 and TRBJ2-5; unclear D gene. CDR3 size: 12 residues. The V gene lost 7 bases and the J gene lost 7 bases, with 13 bases spanning the gap. CDR1 is MNHEY and CDR2 is SVGAGI in the germline V gene.

This chain uses TRBV18 with TRBJ2-2; 10 bases agree with TRBD1. The junction had 5 bases not matched to a gene; V was cut back by 4 bases and J by 3 bases. The CDR3 length is 16 residues. Germline values: CDR1 KGHSH, CDR2 LQKENI. CDR3 DNA: TGTGCCAGCTCACGAAGACAGGGGGCAGACACCGGGGAGCTGTTTTTT. Protein: CASSRRQGADTGELFF.

This clonotype was detected many times. The rearrangement links TRBV4-3 to TRBJ1-5, with D tentatively TRBD1 (5 bases). The CDR3 sequence is 15 residues long. Germline values: CDR1 LGHNA, CDR2 YSLEER. V was cut by 0 bases and J by 2 bases, with 8 bases left in between. CDR3 DNA sequence: TGCGCCAGCAGCCAAGATGGGGGTGGCAATCAGCCCCAGCATTTT. Its translation is CASSQDGGGNQPQHF.

The chain links TRBV27 to TRBJ2-7; the D gene is possibly TRBD1 (6 bases). Germline loops: CDR1 MNHEY, CDR2 SMNVEV (reference sequence). Trimming removed 2 bases from V and 0 bases from J, with 11 bases in between. This CDR3 has 15 amino acids. CDR3 coding DNA: TGTGCCAGCAGTTTACAGGGGCAAAGCTCCTACGAGCAGTACTTC. Translating gives CASSLQGQSSYEQYF.

Only a few counts were recorded for this clonotype. The chain joins TRBV29-1 to TRBJ2-7; D might be TRBD1 or TRBD2, each matching 5 bases. This CDR3 is 12 amino acids long. Germline-derived CDR1 and CDR2 are SQVTM and ANQGSEA. V lost 7 bases and J 6 bases, leaving 16 bases between the germline ends. The CDR3 nucleotides read TGCAGCGCCGGGGCCCCTCTGGGCGAGCAGTACTTC. This codes for CSAGAPLGEQYF.

This clonotype was counted many times. V and J are TRBV19 and TRBJ1-5; D remains ambiguous. CDR3 length: 15 residues. V was cut by 2 bases and J by 7 bases, with 15 bases left in between. Germline loops: CDR1 LNHDA, CDR2 SQIVND (reference sequence). CDR3 amino acids: CASSIFEMVRQPQHF. The CDR3 DNA follows: TGTGCCAGTAGTATATTCGAGATGGTTCGGCAGCCCCAGCATTTT.

Note on this clonotype: This could be a read error, since a much larger clone is one nucleotide away. A read error is likely, as this CDR3 ends without the conserved phenylalanine or tryptophan. The rearrangement uses TRBV2 and TRBJ2-1; 12 bases match TRBD2. CDR3 size: 15 residues. Looked up from germline, CDR1 is SNHLY and CDR2 is FYNNEI. J lost 7 bases, V lost 3 bases, and 4 bases had no gene match. CDR3 loop: CASSETSGSSNEQFV. DNA for the CDR3: TGTGCCAGCAGTGAGACTAGCGGGAGTTCGAATGAGCAGTTCGTC.